Listed below are T cell receptor beta chains from one sample, sequenced in a study of T cell changes during pregnancy in multiple sclerosis. Only in-frame clones appear in the TCRdb table, and some are missing; sequencing was by immunoSEQ multiplex PCR. This table holds around 50,000 clones, 75% to 90% found once. The sample in question was CD8+ T cells from peripheral blood mononuclear cells, obtained in the second trimester of pregnancy. Source of these receptors: a female donor with multiple sclerosis, enrolled in a pregnancy study. Both conserved end residues are part of each CDR3. The order of the fields is clone size, V gene, J gene, CDR3 protein. A clone size is listed for some rows: how often the clone was seen (once, few, many), or a class if it is expanded.

.	TRBV13	TRBJ2-7	CASSFSSDRGYEQYF
.	TRBV5-1	TRBJ1-6	CASSLGGGLVFNSPLHF
.	TRBV7-9	TRBJ2-5	CASSLADRPGPQETQYF
.	TRBV27	TRBJ2-7	CASSLSLGVSAHEQYF
.	TRBV7-9	TRBJ1-1	CASSPSMGANTEAFF
.	TRBV19	TRBJ1-1	CASSIDTGGTEAFF
.	TRBV27	TRBJ2-7	CASSSDTYEQYF
.	TRBV18	TRBJ1-2	CASSYGQSGYHGYTF
.	TRBV28	TRBJ2-7	CASSPWTGSSYEQYF
.	TRBV28	TRBJ2-2	CASGTNTGELFF
.	TRBV6-4	TRBJ2-6	CASSAGSSGANVLTF
.	TRBV6-5	TRBJ2-2	CASTAGTGLTGELFF
.	TRBV2	TRBJ1-6	CASSEVGQVDSPLHF
.	TRBV12-5	TRBJ2-7	CASGTSGTYEQYF
.	TRBV29-1	TRBJ2-3	CSAWGTSGGATDTQYF
.	TRBV7-3	TRBJ2-1	CASSSDLDGIDEQFF
.	TRBV10-1	TRBJ1-1	CASSESDSSNTEAFF
few	TRBV10-2	TRBJ2-2	CASSDGGNGELFF
.	TRBV9	TRBJ2-2	CASSVARHGSNTGELFF
.	TRBV20-1	TRBJ2-7	CSARQGGEQYF
.	TRBV10-3	TRBJ2-1	CAISELAGFNEQFF
.	TRBV28	TRBJ1-6	CASSGESRSPLHF
.	TRBV6-4	TRBJ2-2	CASSDSLDTGELFF
.	TRBV6-5	TRBJ1-2	CASTTLGLYGYTF
.	TRBV9	TRBJ2-1	CASSVGGSNEQFF
.	TRBV7-3	TRBJ2-1	CASSLISGGSYNEQFF
.	TRBV5-4	TRBJ1-1	CASSLEENTEAFF
.	TRBV19	TRBJ2-7	CASSLDRGNYEQYF
.	TRBV5-1	TRBJ2-1	CASSTRTAYNEQFF
once	TRBV27	TRBJ2-7	CASTISGTGVYEQYF
.	TRBV14	TRBJ2-7	CASSQTGWELYEQYF
.	TRBV5-1	TRBJ2-7	CASSIGDYEQYF
.	TRBV21-1	TRBJ2-5	CASLRRPSTRVTQYF
.	TRBV29-1	TRBJ2-7	CSLRDTSYEQYF
once	TRBV11-2	TRBJ2-7	CASSIQGARYEQYF
.	TRBV6-5	TRBJ1-3	CASSPTGFGNTIYF
.	TRBV13	TRBJ2-2	CASSPRQGPSTGELFF
once	TRBV18	TRBJ1-5	CASSPRQDGTGYPSQHF
.	TRBV19	TRBJ2-2	CASTAFSDAPGTGELFF
.	TRBV14	TRBJ1-1	CASSQSDIEAFF
.	TRBV6-4	TRBJ2-3	CASSETGQGTDTQYF
.	TRBV29-1	TRBJ2-7	CSVASGGWGGEQYF
.	TRBV5-4	TRBJ2-7	CASSPGEGPYEQYF
.	TRBV2	TRBJ2-1	CASRVIAGASSYNEQFF
.	TRBV13	TRBJ2-2	CASSLEAGANTGELFF
.	TRBV27	TRBJ1-2	CASSLSNTGTYGYTF
.	TRBV6-5	TRBJ1-5	CASSPGQGAYQPQHF
once	TRBV6-1	TRBJ1-3	CASSGGPIRFGGNTIYF
.	TRBV6-4	TRBJ2-3	CASSDSSGGATDTQYF